This TCR beta chain emerged from a study of T cell changes during pregnancy in multiple sclerosis. This table comes from immunoSEQ multiplex PCR, and its TCRdb copy is limited to in-frame clones, with some not included. The sample carries 70,000 to 100,000 clones, approximately 92% recorded once. The germline V gene encodes CDR1 WNHNN and CDR2 SYGVQD (reference sequence). The CDR3 length is 15 residues. Trimming at V came to 5 bases and at J to 0 bases, leaving 6 bases not matched to a gene. The sample was peripheral blood, taken in the first trimester of pregnancy. J is TRBJ2-7 and V is TRBV10-1; 8 nucleotides agree with TRBD1. This sequence originates from a female donor with multiple sclerosis, enrolled in a pregnancy study. This chain's CDR3 is CASSRGQGYSYEQYF. CDR3 coding DNA: TGCGCCAGCAGTCGTGGACAGGGTTACTCCTACGAGCAGTACTTC.